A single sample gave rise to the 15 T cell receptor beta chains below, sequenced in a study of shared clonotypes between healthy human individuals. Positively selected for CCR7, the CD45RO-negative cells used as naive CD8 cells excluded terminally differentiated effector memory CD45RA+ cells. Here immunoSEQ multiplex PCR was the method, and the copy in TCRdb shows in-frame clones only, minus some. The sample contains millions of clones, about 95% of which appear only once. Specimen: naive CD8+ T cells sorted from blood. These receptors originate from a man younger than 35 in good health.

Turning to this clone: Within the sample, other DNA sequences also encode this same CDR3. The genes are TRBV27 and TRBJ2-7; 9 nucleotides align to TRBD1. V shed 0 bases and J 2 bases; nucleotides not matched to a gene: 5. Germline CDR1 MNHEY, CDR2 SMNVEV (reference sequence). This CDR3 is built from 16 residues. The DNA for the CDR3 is TGTGCCAGCAGTTTATCGAGGGGGACAGGGACCTACGAGCAGTACTTC. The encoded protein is CASSLSRGTGTYEQYF.

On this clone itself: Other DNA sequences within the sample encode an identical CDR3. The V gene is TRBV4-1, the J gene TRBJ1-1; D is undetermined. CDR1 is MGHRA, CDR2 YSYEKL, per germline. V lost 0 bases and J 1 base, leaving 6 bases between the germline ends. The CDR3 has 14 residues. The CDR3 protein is CASSQEPGNTEAFF. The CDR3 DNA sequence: TGCGCCAGCAGCCAAGAGCCGGGGAACACTGAAGCTTTCTTT.

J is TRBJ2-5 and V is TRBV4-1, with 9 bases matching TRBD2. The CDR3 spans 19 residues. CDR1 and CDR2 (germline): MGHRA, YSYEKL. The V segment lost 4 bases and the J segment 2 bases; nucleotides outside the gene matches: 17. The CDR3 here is CASSPTRLAGSPSQETQYF. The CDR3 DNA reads TGCGCCAGCAGCCCAACCCGGCTAGCGGGAAGCCCGTCACAAGAGACCCAGTACTTC.

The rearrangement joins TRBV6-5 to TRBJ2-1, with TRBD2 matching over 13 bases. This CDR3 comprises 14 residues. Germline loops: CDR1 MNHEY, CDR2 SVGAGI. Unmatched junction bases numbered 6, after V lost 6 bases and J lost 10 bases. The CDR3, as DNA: TGTGCCAGCAGCTGGACTAGCGGGAGTAGCGAGCAGTTCTTC. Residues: CASSWTSGSSEQFF.

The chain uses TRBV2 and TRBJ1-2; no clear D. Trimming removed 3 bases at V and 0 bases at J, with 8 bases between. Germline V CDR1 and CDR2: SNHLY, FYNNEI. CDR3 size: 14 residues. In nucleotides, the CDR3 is TGTGCCAGCAGTGACACTATGTCTAACTATGGCTACACCTTC. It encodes CASSDTMSNYGYTF.

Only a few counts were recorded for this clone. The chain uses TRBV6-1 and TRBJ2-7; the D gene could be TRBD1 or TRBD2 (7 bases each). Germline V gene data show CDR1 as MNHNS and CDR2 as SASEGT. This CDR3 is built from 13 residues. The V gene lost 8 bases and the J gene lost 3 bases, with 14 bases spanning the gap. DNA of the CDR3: TGTGCCAGCGGGGAGGGGGCGCGCTACGAGCAGTACTTC. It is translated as CASGEGARYEQYF.

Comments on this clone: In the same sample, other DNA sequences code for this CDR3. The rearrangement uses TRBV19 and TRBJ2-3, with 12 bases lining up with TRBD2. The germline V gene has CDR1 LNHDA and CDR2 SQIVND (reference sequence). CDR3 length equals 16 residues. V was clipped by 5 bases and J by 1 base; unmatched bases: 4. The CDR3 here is CASSLRLAGGTDTQYF. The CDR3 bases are TGTGCCAGTAGTCTCAGACTAGCGGGGGGCACAGATACGCAGTATTTT.

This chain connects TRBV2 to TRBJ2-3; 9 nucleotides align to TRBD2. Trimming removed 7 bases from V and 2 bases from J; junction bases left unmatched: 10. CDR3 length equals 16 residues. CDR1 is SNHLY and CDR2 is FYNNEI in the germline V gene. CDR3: CASISTSGPITDTQYF. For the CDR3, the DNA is TGTGCCAGCATATCGACTAGCGGACCCATCACAGATACGCAGTATTTT.

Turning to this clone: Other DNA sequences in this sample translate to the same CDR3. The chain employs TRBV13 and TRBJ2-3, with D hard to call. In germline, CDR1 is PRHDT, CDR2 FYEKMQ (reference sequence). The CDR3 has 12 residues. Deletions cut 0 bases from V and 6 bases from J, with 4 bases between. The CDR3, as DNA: TGTGCCAGCAGCTTAGGCTCGGATACGCAGTATTTT. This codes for CASSLGSDTQYF.

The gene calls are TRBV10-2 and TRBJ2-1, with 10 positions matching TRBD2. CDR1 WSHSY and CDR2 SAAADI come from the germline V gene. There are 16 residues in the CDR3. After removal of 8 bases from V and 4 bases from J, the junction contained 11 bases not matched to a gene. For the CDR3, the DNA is TGCGCCAGCGGTGCGGCTAGCGGGAGTTTTTACAATGAGCAGTTCTTC. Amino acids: CASGAASGSFYNEQFF.

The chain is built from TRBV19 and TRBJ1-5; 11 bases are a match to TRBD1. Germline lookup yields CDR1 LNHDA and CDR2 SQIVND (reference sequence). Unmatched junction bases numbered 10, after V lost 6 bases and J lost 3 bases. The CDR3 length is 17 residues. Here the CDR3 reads CASSDPGTGGFNQPQHF. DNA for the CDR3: TGTGCCAGTAGCGACCCCGGGACAGGGGGGTTCAATCAGCCCCAGCATTTT.

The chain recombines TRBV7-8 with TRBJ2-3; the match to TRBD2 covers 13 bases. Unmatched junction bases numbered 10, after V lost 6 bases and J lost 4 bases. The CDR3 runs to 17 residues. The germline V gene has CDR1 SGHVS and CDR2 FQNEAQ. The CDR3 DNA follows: TGTGCCAGCAGATTACTAGCGGGGGGGCCCGGGTCAGATACGCAGTATTTT. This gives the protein CASRLLAGGPGSDTQYF. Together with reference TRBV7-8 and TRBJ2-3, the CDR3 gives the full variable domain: GAGVSQSPRYKVAKRGQDVALRCDPISGHVSLFWYQQALGQGPEFLTYFQNEAQLDKSGLPSDRFFAERPEGSVSTLKIQRTQQEDSAVYLCASRLLAGGPGSDTQYFGPGTRLTVL.

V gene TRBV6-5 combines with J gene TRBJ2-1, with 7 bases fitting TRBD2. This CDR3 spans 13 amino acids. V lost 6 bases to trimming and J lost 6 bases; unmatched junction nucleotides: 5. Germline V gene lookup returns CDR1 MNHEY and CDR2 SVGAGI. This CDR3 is CASSGLAVNEQFF. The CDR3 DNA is TGTGCCAGCAGCGGCCTAGCGGTCAATGAGCAGTTCTTC.

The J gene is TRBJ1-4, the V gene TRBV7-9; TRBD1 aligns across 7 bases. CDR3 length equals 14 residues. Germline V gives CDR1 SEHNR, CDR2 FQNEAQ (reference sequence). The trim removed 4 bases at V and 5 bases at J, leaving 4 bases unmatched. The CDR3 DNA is TGTGCCAGCAGCTCAGGGGGAGTAAATGAAAAACTGTTTTTT. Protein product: CASSSGGVNEKLFF.

In DNA form, the CDR3 reads TGTGCCAGCAGCTTAGAGGCGGGGCAGGATGAGCAGTTCTTC. This encodes CASSLEAGQDEQFF. The rearrangement links TRBV7-2 to TRBJ2-1, with D possibly being TRBD2 (6 bases). The V end was cut by 1 base, the J end by 8 bases, with 12 bases between. Germline CDR1 reads SGHTA; CDR2 reads FQGNSA. There are 14 residues in the CDR3.